Described below is a single TCR beta chain sequence and its context. Some clones are missing from TCRdb's copy, which holds only in-frame ones; the method was immunoSEQ multiplex PCR. In the table there are approximately 210,000 clones, 83% of which are singletons. This record comes from a study of blood T cell repertoires in COVID-19. This CDR3 is 13 amino acids long. V gave up 5 bases and J gave up 3 bases, with 10 bases separating them. CDR1 is MNHEY and CDR2 is SVGAGI in the germline V gene. The clonotype comes from a man aged 50-60 years with active or convalescent COVID-19. What was sequenced was peripheral blood. V gene TRBV6-5 combines with J gene TRBJ2-5; D is unclear. The CDR3 nucleotides read TGTGCCAGCAGTACGTACAGAGAAGAGACCCAGTACTTC. Translating gives CASSTYREETQYF.